The clone carrying this T cell receptor (beta chain) is a singleton in its sample. This specimen comes from a study of sequential checkpoint blockade in melanoma. The treatment was: randomized to nivolumab then ipilimumab (arm A) or the reverse (arm B). DNA-damaging chemotherapy had not been given to any patient beforehand. The CDR3 length is 11 residues. Germline CDR1 MNHEY, CDR2 SVGAGI. V lost 10 bases to trimming and J lost 2 bases, with 9 bases between them. Profiled with immunoSEQ multiplex PCR; TCRdb holds only in-frame clones, not every one. This table has 8,000 or so clones, less than 70% appearing once.

This sequence was found in a human patient with melanoma. Some clones in this sample may be carry-over from other donors' samples. V and J are TRBV6-5 and TRBJ2-7, with D maybe TRBD1 (5 bases). Specimen: CD8+ T cells sorted from blood (inferred from file names), collected from a patient given nivolumab and ipilimumab in sequence. The CDR3 bases are TGTGCCAATTGGGGCCCCTACGAGCAGTACTTC. It specifies CANWGPYEQYF.